A single sample gave rise to the 5 T cell receptor beta chains below, sequenced in a study of CD8+CD57+ T cells in acquired aplastic anemia. Genomic DNA templated the TCR beta VDJ and CDR3 profiling. TCRdb re-called the reads with MiXCR, one entry per CDR3 protein. The sample gives about half a million distinct CDR3 sequences, under 40% of which show up once; under 0.95% is in the top ten. Selection for sequencing was limited to patients who had shown CD8+CD57+ cell expansion by flow cytometry. The specimen was sorted CD4+, CD8+, or CD8+CD57+ T cells (not recorded which) from PBMCs. All receptors derive from a human donor with aplastic anemia.

Ten or more counts support this clonotype. V usage is TRBV20-1 and J usage is TRBJ2-7; D unresolved. Between the trimmed V and J ends, which lost 5 bases and 4 bases, there was a span of 9 bases. The CDR3 has 11 amino acids. CDR1 is DFQATT, CDR2 SNEGSKA, per germline (reference sequence). CDR3 amino acids: CSAGDAYEQYF. CDR3 DNA sequence: TGCAGTGCTGGGGATGCGTACGAGCAGTACTTC.

This clonotype was counted between two and nine times. J is TRBJ2-6 and V is TRBV14; tentatively, D is TRBD1 or TRBD2 (5 bases each). CDR1 SGHDN and CDR2 FVKESK come from the germline V gene. The ends were cut back, 2 bases at V and 18 bases at J, with 14 bases in the middle. CDR3 length: 12 amino acids. The CDR3 DNA reads TGTGCCAGCAGCCAAAAAGACGGGGCCAAGACTTTC. Translation: CASSQKDGAKTF.

This chain joins TRBV24-1 and TRBJ1-1; D remains unclear. V was pared by 5 bases and J by 1 base, with 10 bases between. The CDR3 runs 14 residues. Germline V gives CDR1 KGHDR, CDR2 SFDVKD. CDR3 region: CATSATGRNTEAFF. CDR3 DNA: TGTGCCACCAGTGCCACCGGGAGGAACACTGAAGCTTTCTTT.

There are many counts of this clonotype. At one end the junction does not follow the germline gene, possibly because of a read error. The chain is built from TRBV15 and TRBJ2-7, with 7 positions matching TRBD1. The CDR3 extends over 13 amino acids. Germline V gene sequence: CDR1 LNHNV, CDR2 YYDKDF (reference sequence). The CDR3 nucleotides are TGTGCCGCCAGCAGAGACAGGGCCTACGAGCAGTACTTC. This codes for CAASRDRAYEQYF.

This chain links TRBV10-1 with TRBJ2-3; D tentatively reads TRBD1 or TRBD2 (5 bases each). The CDR3 consists of 17 residues. V was clipped by 11 bases and J by 2 bases, with 26 bases between them. The germline V gene encodes CDR1 WNHNN and CDR2 SYGVQD (reference sequence). The chain's CDR3 is CALCDSSDFPFTDTQYF. The CDR3 DNA follows: TGCGCCTTATGTGACAGCTCGGACTTCCCGTTCACAGATACGCAGTATTTT.